Sequencing of this T cell receptor (beta chain) was carried out in a study of CD4 T cells in relation to SARS-CoV-2 and coronaviruses. With respect to this clone: Its antigen is not known.

The protocol was immunoSEQ multiplex PCR, while the TCRdb copy is restricted to in-frame clones and leaves out a portion. The sample records about 20,000 clones, about 80% being singletons. Unexposed donor CD4+ T cells date from about 2011-2018, before the COVID-19 pandemic. The cells were cultured for 10 days before CD4+ T cells were isolated. Germline CDR1 SGHAT, CDR2 FQNNGV. The CDR3 consists of 12 residues. With 5 bases clipped from V and 3 bases from J, the junction kept 1 base outside the gene matches. The TCR originated in a human donor in good health. Sequenced: CD4+ T cells from PBMCs, cultured in vitro. The chain links TRBV11-2 to TRBJ2-7; 7 nucleotides align to TRBD1. The CDR3 sequence is CASSPGGYEQYF. Here the CDR3 DNA reads TGTGCCAGCAGCCCAGGGGGCTACGAGCAGTACTTC.